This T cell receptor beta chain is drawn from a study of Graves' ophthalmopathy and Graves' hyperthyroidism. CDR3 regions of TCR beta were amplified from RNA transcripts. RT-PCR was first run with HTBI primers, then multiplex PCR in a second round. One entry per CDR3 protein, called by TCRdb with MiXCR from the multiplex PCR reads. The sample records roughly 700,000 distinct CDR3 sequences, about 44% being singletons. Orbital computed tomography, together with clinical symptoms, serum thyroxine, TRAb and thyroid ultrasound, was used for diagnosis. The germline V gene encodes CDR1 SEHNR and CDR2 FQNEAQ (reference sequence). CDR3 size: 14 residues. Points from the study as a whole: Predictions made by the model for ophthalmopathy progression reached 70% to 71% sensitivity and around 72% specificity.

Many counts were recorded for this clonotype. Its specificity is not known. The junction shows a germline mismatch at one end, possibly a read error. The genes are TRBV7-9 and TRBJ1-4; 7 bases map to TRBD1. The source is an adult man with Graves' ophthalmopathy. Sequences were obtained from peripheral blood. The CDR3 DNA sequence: TGCGCCAGCAGCCTGACAGGGTTAAATGAAAAACTGTTTTTT. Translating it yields CASSLTGLNEKLFF.